The 32 T cell receptor beta chains listed next were all sequenced from one sample in a study of radiotherapy plus CTLA-4 blockade in lung cancer. Clones were sequenced by immunoSEQ multiplex PCR, and TCRdb holds only the in-frame ones, with some missing. The sample includes more than 90,000 clones, 81% seen only once; the top ten take approximately 3.5%. The specimen comprised peripheral blood, sampled from a patient treated with radiotherapy plus ipilimumab. The receptor source for this set is a human donor with non-small cell lung cancer that progressed on radiotherapy plus ipilimumab. Some clones in this sample may be carry-over from other donors' samples.

The chain combines TRBV9 with TRBJ1-1, with D hard to call. V lost 4 bases and J lost 3, with 16 bases in between. The CDR3 is made up of 15 amino acids. Germline V gene data show CDR1 as SGDLS and CDR2 as YYNGEE. DNA of the CDR3: TGTGCCAGCAGCCCCCAAATAACACCGGACACTGAAGCTTTCTTT. This gives the protein CASSPQITPDTEAFF.

This clone was counted only a few times. The rearrangement joins TRBV6-1 to TRBJ2-3, with D unresolved. Germline lookup yields CDR1 MNHNS and CDR2 SASEGT. The CDR3 has 16 residues. V gave up 4 bases and J gave up 0 bases, with 14 bases separating them. The CDR3, as DNA: TGTGCCAGCAGTGCCCGCCCTGACCCTAGCACAGATACGCAGTATTTT. Translated: CASSARPDPSTDTQYF.

V and J are TRBV27 and TRBJ2-7; D may be TRBD1 (5 bases). This CDR3 has 16 residues. V lost 2 bases to trimming and J lost 3 bases, with 17 bases between them. Germline V gene lookup returns CDR1 MNHEY and CDR2 SMNVEV (reference sequence). The CDR3 bases are TGTGCCAGCAGTTTACCCCCAGGGTCGGGCCGCTACGAGCAGTACTTC. This sequence encodes CASSLPPGSGRYEQYF.

The V call is TRBV5-1, the J call TRBJ2-5; 9 bases line up with TRBD2. Losses at the gene ends were 0 bases for V and 4 bases for J; bases not matched to a gene: 7. Per germline, CDR1 SGHRS and CDR2 YFSETQ. This CDR3 spans 16 amino acids. CDR3 in DNA: TGCGCCAGCAGCTTGGAAGTTAGCGGGGGCGGAGAGACCCAGTACTTC. Translating it yields CASSLEVSGGGETQYF. Full variable domain (remainder filled in from reference TRBV5-1 and TRBJ2-5): KAGVTQTPRYLIKTRGQQVTLSCSPISGHRSVSWYQQTPGQGLQFLFEYFSETQRNKGNFPGRFSGRQFSNSRSEMNVSTLELGDSALYLCASSLEVSGGGETQYFGPGTRLLVL.

The genes are TRBV2 and TRBJ1-5, with 9 bases matching TRBD1. V lost 6 bases, J lost 7 bases, and 10 bases stayed unmatched. Germline CDR1 reads SNHLY; CDR2 reads FYNNEI. This CDR3 contains 15 residues. The DNA for the CDR3 is TGTGCCAGCAGGACCCCGGGACAGGGTCAACAGCCCCAGCATTTT. Its protein is CASRTPGQGQQPQHF.

This chain links TRBV7-2 with TRBJ1-2; D uncertain. V shed 7 bases and J shed 5 bases, with 23 bases lying between them. Germline CDR1 and CDR2: SGHTA and FQGNSA. The CDR3 spans 16 residues. CDR3 residues: CASKKNGGTAEYGYTF. The CDR3 DNA follows: TGTGCCAGCAAAAAAAACGGCGGCACCGCAGAGTATGGCTACACCTTC.

A note on this clone: At one of its ends the junction is not consistent with the germline gene, which may arise from a read error. This rearrangement joins TRBV7-7 to TRBJ2-5; tentative D call: TRBD1 (6 bases). This CDR3 is 14 amino acids long. Germline assignment: CDR1 SSHAT and CDR2 FNYEAQ (reference sequence). The chain's CDR3 is CASSLGQAQETQYF. As DNA, the CDR3 is TGTGCTAGCAGCTTGGGACAAGCCCAAGAGACCCAGTACTTC. The full variable domain, rest sourced from reference TRBV7-7 and TRBJ2-5, is GAGVSQSPRYKVTKRGQDVTLRCDPISSHATLYWYQQALGQGPEFLTYFNYEAQPDKSGLPSDRFSAERPEGSISTLTIQRTEQRDSAMYRCASSLGQAQETQYFGPGTRLLVL.

In this sample, this clone turned up a few times. The genes are TRBV19 and TRBJ1-4, with a possible D match to TRBD1 (6 bases). The CDR3 consists of 12 residues. Deletions cut 4 bases from V and 8 bases from J, with 8 bases between. Germline CDR1 and CDR2: LNHDA and SQIVND (reference sequence). CDR3 loop: CASSTTGEKLFF. The CDR3 coding sequence is TGTGCCAGTAGTACCACAGGGGAAAAACTGTTTTTT. The complete variable domain, with remaining parts taken from reference TRBV19 and TRBJ1-4, reads DGGITQSPKYLFRKEGQNVTLSCEQNLNHDAMYWYRQDPGQGLRLIYYSQIVNDFQKGDIAEGYSVSREKKESFPLTVTSAQKNPTAFYLCASSTTGEKLFFGSGTQLSVL.

The table lists this clone with a few counts. This sequence joins TRBV28 and TRBJ1-2; 8 bases fit TRBD1. Germline V gene sequence: CDR1 MDHEN, CDR2 SYDVKM. Losses at the gene ends were 7 bases for V and 0 bases for J; bases not matched to a gene: 10. CDR3 length: 16 amino acids. CDR3 amino acids: CASNDIGQGTNYGYTF. The CDR3 region has the DNA TGTGCCAGCAACGACATCGGACAGGGTACTAACTATGGCTACACCTTC.

For this clone: The sample contains more than one DNA sequence encoding this CDR3. The J gene is TRBJ2-1, the V gene TRBV5-1; TRBD1 aligns across 7 bases. The CDR3 contains 14 residues. Trimming at V came to 2 bases and at J to 2 bases, leaving 1 base not matched to a gene. The germline CDR1 and CDR2 sequences are SGHRS and YFSETQ. The CDR3 DNA is TGCGCCAGCAGCTTACAGGGGCCCTACAATGAGCAGTTCTTC. Translating it yields CASSLQGPYNEQFF.

CDR3: CASSLNDGKNEQFF. CDR3 in DNA: TGTGCCAGCAGCTTAAACGACGGGAAGAATGAGCAGTTCTTC. The chain has TRBV7-3 and TRBJ2-1; D might be TRBD2 (5 bases). The V gene lost 1 base and the J gene lost 7 bases, with 11 bases spanning the gap. The V gene's germline CDR1 is SGHTA and CDR2 FQGTGA. This CDR3 is built from 14 residues.

V gene TRBV5-1 combines with J gene TRBJ1-1; D is perhaps TRBD1 (6 bases). The CDR3 extends over 13 amino acids. The V gene's germline CDR1 is SGHRS and CDR2 YFSETQ. The V and J ends lost 3 bases and 4 bases respectively, with 10 bases between them. The CDR3 here is CASSSQGTTEAFF. As DNA, the CDR3 is TGCGCCAGCAGCTCACAGGGTACCACTGAAGCTTTCTTT.

The gene calls are TRBV10-3 and TRBJ2-6; 7 bases match TRBD1. The CDR3 loop spans 17 amino acids. CDR1 is ENHRY, CDR2 SYGVKD, per germline. The V gene end was trimmed by 0 bases and the J gene end by 2 bases; junction bases not matched to a gene: 4. This chain's CDR3 is CAISESQGSTGANVLTF. The CDR3 DNA sequence: TGTGCCATCAGTGAGTCACAGGGGAGCACTGGGGCCAACGTCCTGACTTTC.

The chain has TRBV27 and TRBJ1-2; D unresolved. Germline V gene sequence: CDR1 MNHEY, CDR2 SMNVEV (reference sequence). The CDR3 spans 13 residues. The germline V and J ends were trimmed by 7 bases and 8 bases, with 17 bases remaining between them. CDR3 sequence: CASTGRRGLGYTF. In DNA form, the CDR3 reads TGTGCCAGCACCGGCAGAAGAGGCCTGGGCTACACCTTC.

The chain couples TRBV25-1 to TRBJ2-2, with TRBD2 as a possible D gene (6 bases). Looked up from germline, CDR1 is MGHDK and CDR2 is SYGVNS. V was pared by 4 bases and J by 4 bases, with 13 bases between. The CDR3 spans 15 residues. The CDR3 DNA reads as TGTGCCAGCAGTGTGGGCACTAGCCTCACCGGGGAGCTGTTTTTT. This gives the protein CASSVGTSLTGELFF. The entire variable domain, with the rest obtained from reference TRBV25-1 and TRBJ2-2, is as follows: EADIYQTPRYLVIGTGKKITLECSQTMGHDKMYWYQQDPGMELHLIHYSYGVNSTEKGDLSSESTVSRIRTEHFPLTLESARPSHTSQYLCASSVGTSLTGELFFGEGSRLTVL.

The sample holds one count of this clone. V usage is TRBV9 and J usage is TRBJ2-1; TRBD1 matches at 12 bases. Trimming at V came to 0 bases and at J to 9 bases, leaving 7 bases not matched to a gene. CDR1 and CDR2 (germline): SGDLS, YYNGEE. The CDR3 is made up of 16 amino acids. The CDR3 bases are TGTGCCAGCAGCGTAGACCCGGGACAGGGGGCGGGTGAGCAGTTCTTC. Protein product: CASSVDPGQGAGEQFF.

This chain joins TRBV27 and TRBJ2-7; D not resolved. This CDR3 is 13 amino acids long. Germline CDR1 MNHEY, CDR2 SMNVEV (reference sequence). V lost 3 bases and J lost 3, with 9 bases in between. The CDR3 DNA reads TGTGCCAGCAGTTTTCGGAGAAACTACGAGCAGTACTTC. This encodes CASSFRRNYEQYF.

This clone was recorded at least ten times. The V gene is TRBV4-3, the J gene TRBJ1-2, with D perhaps TRBD1 (5 bases). The V end was cut by 0 bases, the J end by 7 bases, with 18 bases between. Germline CDR1 and CDR2: LGHNA and YSLEER. CDR3 length equals 16 residues. CDR3 loop: CASSQEPVFLGGGYTF. For the CDR3, the DNA is TGCGCCAGCAGCCAAGAACCTGTCTTCCTGGGGGGTGGCTACACCTTC.

The chain employs TRBV5-1 and TRBJ1-6, with a possible D match to TRBD1 (5 bases). The CDR3 contains 13 residues. Germline-derived CDR1 and CDR2 are SGHRS and YFSETQ. V shed 5 bases and J shed 7 bases, with 10 bases lying between them. In nucleotides, the CDR3 is TGCGCCAGCAGGTGGGGGGAGAATTCACCCCTCCACTTT. This sequence encodes CASRWGENSPLHF.

The chain has TRBV29-1 and TRBJ1-4; D gene unclear. Germline CDR1 and CDR2: SQVTM and ANQGSEA. V lost 5 bases to trimming and J lost 7 bases, with 11 bases between them. CDR3 length: 12 amino acids. The CDR3 nucleotides are TGCAGCGTTTACGGGCCGACTGAAAAACTGTTTTTT. It encodes CSVYGPTEKLFF.

This chain uses TRBV5-6 with TRBJ2-5, with 13 bases lining up with TRBD2. The V segment lost 4 bases and the J segment 1 base; nucleotides outside the gene matches: 1. CDR1 and CDR2 (germline): SGHDT, YYEEEE. The CDR3 runs 15 residues. The DNA for the CDR3 is TGTGCCAGCAGCAGACTAGCGGGGGGCCAAGAGACCCAGTACTTC. Translating it yields CASSRLAGGQETQYF.

Remarks on this clone: The junction departs from the called germline gene at one end, perhaps through a read error. The chain combines TRBV11-2 with TRBJ2-7, with 9 nucleotides matching TRBD1. This CDR3 has 15 residues. The germline V gene encodes CDR1 SGHAT and CDR2 FQNNGV. CDR3 protein: CASGLNGQGYYEQYF. CDR3 DNA: TGTGCCAGCGGCTTAAACGGACAGGGGTACTACGAGCAGTACTTC.

This sequence joins TRBV10-3 and TRBJ1-1; unclear D gene. Between the trimmed V and J ends, which lost 2 bases and 1 base, there was a span of 8 bases. CDR3 length equals 14 residues. Per germline, CDR1 ENHRY and CDR2 SYGVKD. The CDR3 nucleotides are TGTGCCATCAGTGAGAGGACGGGGAACACTGAAGCTTTCTTT. Encoded protein: CAISERTGNTEAFF.

The CDR3 DNA follows: TGTGCCAGTAGCCACATCTATACAGGGCTGAACACTGAAGCTTTCTTT. The encoded protein is CASSHIYTGLNTEAFF. V gene TRBV19 combines with J gene TRBJ1-1; maybe TRBD1 (6 bases). Trimming pared 6 bases from V and 0 bases from J, leaving 17 bases between. Germline V gene lookup returns CDR1 LNHDA and CDR2 SQIVND (reference sequence). The CDR3 spans 16 residues.

V and J are TRBV18 and TRBJ2-1; 13 bases are shared with TRBD2. CDR3 length: 18 residues. CDR1 and CDR2 from the germline V gene are KGHSH and LQKENI. V shed 1 base, J shed 7 bases, and the junction held 10 bases outside the gene matches. In nucleotides, the CDR3 is TGTGCCAGCTCACCACTAATGTCCACTAGCGGGGGGGCTAATGAGCAGTTCTTC. This sequence encodes CASSPLMSTSGGANEQFF.

CDR3 sequence: CASSLDFIQGFSGYTF. CDR3 bases: TGTGCCAGCAGCTTAGATTTCATACAGGGTTTTTCTGGCTACACCTTC. The chain has TRBV11-2 and TRBJ1-2, with D maybe TRBD1 (6 bases). The CDR3 extends over 16 amino acids. CDR1 and CDR2 (germline): SGHAT, FQNNGV. Trimming pared 0 bases from V and 7 bases from J, leaving 18 bases between.

This clone was seen a single time. The chain carries TRBV5-1 and TRBJ2-5, with D perhaps matching TRBD1 (5 bases). This CDR3 is built from 13 residues. Per germline, CDR1 SGHRS and CDR2 YFSETQ. V shed 4 bases and J shed 0 bases, with 7 bases lying between them. CDR3 DNA: TGCGCCAGCAGCGTGGACAACCAAGAGACCCAGTACTTC. Translating gives CASSVDNQETQYF.

This chain uses TRBV7-2 with TRBJ1-4; 9 positions agree with TRBD1. Germline CDR1 reads SGHTA; CDR2 reads FQGNSA. Unmatched junction bases numbered 6, after V lost 4 bases and J lost 6 bases. This CDR3 is 15 amino acids long. CDR3 amino acids: CASSSPGQGYEKLFF. In DNA form, the CDR3 reads TGTGCCAGCAGCTCACCGGGACAGGGATATGAAAAACTGTTTTTT.

This chain uses TRBV5-4 with TRBJ1-2; D is undetermined. V was shortened by 4 bases and J by 5 bases, with 9 bases between the two germline ends. This CDR3 contains 12 residues. Germline CDR1 reads SGHNT; CDR2 reads YYREEE (reference sequence). The CDR3 spells CASSRENYGYTF. The CDR3 DNA reads TGTGCCAGCAGCCGGGAGAATTATGGCTACACCTTC. The full variable domain, completed using reference TRBV5-4 and TRBJ1-2, is ETGVTQSPTHLIKTRGQQVTLRCSSQSGHNTVSWYQQALGQGPQFIFQYYREEENGRGNFPPRFSGLQFPNYSSELNVNALELDDSALYLCASSRENYGYTFGSGTRLTVV.

The rearrangement joins TRBV19 to TRBJ2-7; D assignment may be TRBD1 or TRBD2 (6 bases each). Germline values: CDR1 LNHDA, CDR2 SQIVND (reference sequence). The CDR3 spans 16 residues. V was trimmed by 5 bases and J by 0 bases, leaving 17 bases between them. The CDR3 nucleotides read TGTGCCAGTAGTGACCTCGGGGGCCCCAACTCCTACGAGCAGTACTTC. This codes for CASSDLGGPNSYEQYF.

This chain connects TRBV5-6 to TRBJ2-7; possibly TRBD1 or TRBD2 for D (5 bases each). In germline, CDR1 is SGHDT, CDR2 YYEEEE. The germline V and J ends were trimmed by 0 bases and 4 bases, with 8 bases remaining between them. CDR3 size: 13 residues. This CDR3 reads CASSLVGVYEQYF. The CDR3 coding sequence is TGTGCCAGCAGCTTGGTGGGGGTTTACGAGCAGTACTTC.

The chain carries TRBV5-4 and TRBJ2-5; D unclear. Trimming removed 0 bases at V and 2 bases at J, with 5 bases between. This CDR3 contains 13 residues. Germline V gives CDR1 SGHNT, CDR2 YYREEE (reference sequence). CDR3 sequence reads: CASSLVQQETQYF. The CDR3 nucleotides read TGTGCCAGCAGCTTGGTACAGCAAGAGACCCAGTACTTC.